This TCR beta chain derives from a study of blood T cells in healthy people across ages. Study-wide points: Unsorted PBMC material precluded a definitive naive versus antigen-experienced comparison. Nothing was known about donor CMV status, and this possibly confounded expanded clonotype changes. Among T cells, TCR beta diversity per million cells dropped roughly linearly as age rose.

The authors ran a second PCR of 7 to 11 cycles using a sample-barcoded 5' primer and a J-beta primer mix. One entry per CDR3 protein results from TCRdb running MiXCR on the 5' RACE reads. This table holds hundreds of thousands of distinct CDR3 sequences, 25% to 35% found once. This clonotype was detected ten times or more. What it binds is unknown. The sequenced sample was blood. The TCR originated in an elderly woman in good health.

CDR3 in DNA: TGTGCCAGCAGTTTGACTAGCGGGGGGAATCATGAGCAGTTCTTC. Protein product: CASSLTSGGNHEQFF. This chain connects TRBV12-3 or TRBV12-4 to TRBJ2-1; 13 positions agree with TRBD2. This CDR3 contains 15 residues. V was clipped by 3 bases and J by 8 bases; unmatched bases: 4.